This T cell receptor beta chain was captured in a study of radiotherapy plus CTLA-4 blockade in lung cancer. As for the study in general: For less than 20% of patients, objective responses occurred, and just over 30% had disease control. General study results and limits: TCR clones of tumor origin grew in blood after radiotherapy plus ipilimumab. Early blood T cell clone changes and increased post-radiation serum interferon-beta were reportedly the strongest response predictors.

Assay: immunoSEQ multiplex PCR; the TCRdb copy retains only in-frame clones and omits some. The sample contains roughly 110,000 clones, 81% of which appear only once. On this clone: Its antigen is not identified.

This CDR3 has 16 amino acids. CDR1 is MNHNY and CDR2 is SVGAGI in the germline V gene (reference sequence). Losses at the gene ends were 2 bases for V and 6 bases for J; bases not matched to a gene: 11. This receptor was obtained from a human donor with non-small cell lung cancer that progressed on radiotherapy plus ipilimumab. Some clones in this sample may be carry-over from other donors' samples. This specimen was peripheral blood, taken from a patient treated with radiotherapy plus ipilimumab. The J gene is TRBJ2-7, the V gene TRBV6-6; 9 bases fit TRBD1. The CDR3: CASSYHPGQGEVEQYF. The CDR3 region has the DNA TGTGCCAGCAGTTACCACCCGGGACAGGGTGAAGTCGAGCAGTACTTC.